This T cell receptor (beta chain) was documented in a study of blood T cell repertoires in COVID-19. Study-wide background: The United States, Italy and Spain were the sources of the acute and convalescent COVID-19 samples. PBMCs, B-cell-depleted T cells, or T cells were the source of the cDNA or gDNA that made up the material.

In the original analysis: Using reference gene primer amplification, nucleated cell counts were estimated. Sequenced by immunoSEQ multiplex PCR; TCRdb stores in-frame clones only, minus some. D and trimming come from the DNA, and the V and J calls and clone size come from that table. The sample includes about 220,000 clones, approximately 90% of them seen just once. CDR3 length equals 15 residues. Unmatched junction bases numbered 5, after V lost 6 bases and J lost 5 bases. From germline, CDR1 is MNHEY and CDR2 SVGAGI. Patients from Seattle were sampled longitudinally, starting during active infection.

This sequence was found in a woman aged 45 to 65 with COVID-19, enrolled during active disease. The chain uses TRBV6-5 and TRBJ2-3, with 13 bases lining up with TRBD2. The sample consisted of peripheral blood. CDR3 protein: CASRTSGGAGDTQYF. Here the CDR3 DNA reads TGTGCCAGCAGAACTAGCGGGGGGGCTGGAGATACGCAGTATTTT.